This T cell receptor beta chain was obtained from a study of shared clonotypes between healthy human individuals. Per germline, CDR1 SNHLY and CDR2 FYNNEI. V lost 8 bases, J lost 5 bases, and 10 bases lay in between. The CDR3 is 11 amino acids. In the sorted-subset replicate PCRs, 150 to 200 ng DNA, around 32,000 T cell genomes, was used. Original handling: There were no quality scores in the junction-only immunoSEQ sequences, so filtering differed. The protocol was immunoSEQ multiplex PCR, while the TCRdb copy is restricted to in-frame clones and leaves out a portion. D and trimming were read from the DNA, whereas the V and J calls and clone size are those reported in that table. The sample consists of roughly 2.1 million clones, around 93% of them appearing once. Selected positively for CCR7 and CD45RO-negative, naive CD8 cells excluded terminally differentiated effector memory CD45RA+ cells. The study enrolled healthy HIV-negative adults without recent acute infections or vaccinations as donors.

The receptor's source is a man aged 18 to 29 in good health. Some clones in this sample may be carry-over from other donors' samples. Sequencing was done on a sample of naive CD8+ T cells from PBMCs. The chain carries TRBV2 and TRBJ2-7; no clear D. The CDR3 DNA sequence: TGTGCCAGCGGGTCGGCAGACGAGCAGTACTTC. Encoded protein: CASGSADEQYF.